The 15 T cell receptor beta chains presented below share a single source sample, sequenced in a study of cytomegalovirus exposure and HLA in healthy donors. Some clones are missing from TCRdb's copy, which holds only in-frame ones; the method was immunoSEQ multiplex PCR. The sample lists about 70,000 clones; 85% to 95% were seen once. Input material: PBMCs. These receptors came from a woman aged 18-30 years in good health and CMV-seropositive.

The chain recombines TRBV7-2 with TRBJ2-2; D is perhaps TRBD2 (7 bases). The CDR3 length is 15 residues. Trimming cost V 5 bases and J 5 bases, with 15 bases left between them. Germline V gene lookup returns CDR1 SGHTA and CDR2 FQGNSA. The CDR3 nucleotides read TGTGCCAGCAGCGTCGGGGGGCGACTGACCGGGGAGCTGTTTTTT. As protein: CASSVGGRLTGELFF.

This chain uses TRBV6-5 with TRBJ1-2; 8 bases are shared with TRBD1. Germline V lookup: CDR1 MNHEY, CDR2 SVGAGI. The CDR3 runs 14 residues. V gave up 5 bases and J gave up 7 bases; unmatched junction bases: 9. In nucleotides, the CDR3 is TGTGCCAGCAGTCCAGGGACAGGTGTTGCTGGCTACACCTTC. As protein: CASSPGTGVAGYTF.

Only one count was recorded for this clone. CDR3 nucleotides: TGTGCCAGTACGGCCGGGACTAGCTCCGGGGAGACCCAGTACTTC. Protein sequence: CASTAGTSSGETQYF. The rearrangement joins TRBV19 to TRBJ2-5, with TRBD2 matching 9 bases. This CDR3 has 15 residues. The germline V gene has CDR1 LNHDA and CDR2 SQIVND (reference sequence). Trimming cost V 7 bases and J 5 bases; bases outside gene matches: 11.

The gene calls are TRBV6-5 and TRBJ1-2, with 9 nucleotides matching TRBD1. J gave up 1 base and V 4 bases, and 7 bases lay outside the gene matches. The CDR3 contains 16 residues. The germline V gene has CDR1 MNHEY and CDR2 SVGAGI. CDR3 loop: CASSSRQGGVNYGYTF. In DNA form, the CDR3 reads TGTGCCAGCAGTTCACGACAGGGGGGGGTTAACTATGGCTACACCTTC.

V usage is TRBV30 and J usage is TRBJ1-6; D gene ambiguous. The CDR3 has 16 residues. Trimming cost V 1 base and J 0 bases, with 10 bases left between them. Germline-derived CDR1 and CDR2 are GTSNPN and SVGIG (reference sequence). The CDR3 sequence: CAWSAVGSSYNSPLHF. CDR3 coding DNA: TGTGCCTGGAGTGCCGTAGGGAGCTCCTATAATTCACCCCTCCACTTT.

CDR3 bases: TGTGCCAGTAGTATCAGGGTCTCCGGCTACACCTTC. Protein sequence: CASSIRVSGYTF. This sequence joins TRBV19 and TRBJ1-2, with D maybe TRBD1 (5 bases). Germline V gives CDR1 LNHDA, CDR2 SQIVND (reference sequence). Between the trimmed V and J ends, which lost 3 bases and 8 bases, there was a span of 10 bases. This CDR3 spans 12 amino acids.

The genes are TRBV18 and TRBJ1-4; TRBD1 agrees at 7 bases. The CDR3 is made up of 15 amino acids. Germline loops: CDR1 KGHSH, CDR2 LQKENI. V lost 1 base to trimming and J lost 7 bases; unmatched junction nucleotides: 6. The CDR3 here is CASSPQGAAGEKLFF. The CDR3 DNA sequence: TGTGCCAGCTCACCACAGGGGGCGGCAGGTGAAAAACTGTTTTTT.

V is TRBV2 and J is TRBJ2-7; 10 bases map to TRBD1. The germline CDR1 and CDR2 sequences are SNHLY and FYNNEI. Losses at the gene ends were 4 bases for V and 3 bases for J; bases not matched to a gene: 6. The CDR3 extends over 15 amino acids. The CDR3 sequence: CASSGQGQGYYEQYF. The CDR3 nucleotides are TGTGCCAGCAGTGGCCAGGGACAGGGGTACTACGAGCAGTACTTC. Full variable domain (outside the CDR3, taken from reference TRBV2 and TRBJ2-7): EPEVTQTPSHQVTQMGQEVILRCVPISNHLYFYWYRQILGQKVEFLVSFYNNEISEKSEIFDDQFSVERPDGSNFTLKIRSTKLEDSAMYFCASSGQGQGYYEQYFGPGTRLTVT.

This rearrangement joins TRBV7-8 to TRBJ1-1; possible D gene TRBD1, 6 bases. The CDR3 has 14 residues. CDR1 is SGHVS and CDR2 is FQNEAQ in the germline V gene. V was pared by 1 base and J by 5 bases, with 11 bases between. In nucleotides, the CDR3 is TGTGCCAGCAGCTTAGGAGGGGGGGTAACTGAAGCTTTCTTT. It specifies CASSLGGGVTEAFF.

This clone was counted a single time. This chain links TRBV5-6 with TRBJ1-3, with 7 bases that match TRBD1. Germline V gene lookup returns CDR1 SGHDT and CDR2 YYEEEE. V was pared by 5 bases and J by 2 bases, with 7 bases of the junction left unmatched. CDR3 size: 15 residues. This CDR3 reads CASRGQSVPGNTIYF. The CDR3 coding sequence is TGTGCCAGCAGGGGACAGTCGGTACCTGGAAACACCATATATTTT. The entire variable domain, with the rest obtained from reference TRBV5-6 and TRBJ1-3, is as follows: DAGVTQSPTHLIKTRGQQVTLRCSPKSGHDTVSWYQQALGQGPQFIFQYYEEEERQRGNFPDRFSGHQFPNYSSELNVNALLLGDSALYLCASRGQSVPGNTIYFGEGSWLTVV.

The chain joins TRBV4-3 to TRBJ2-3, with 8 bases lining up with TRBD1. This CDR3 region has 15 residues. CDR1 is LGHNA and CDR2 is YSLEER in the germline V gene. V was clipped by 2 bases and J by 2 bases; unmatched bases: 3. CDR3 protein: CASSQRQGPTDTQYF. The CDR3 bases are TGCGCCAGCAGCCAAAGACAGGGGCCCACAGATACGCAGTATTTT.

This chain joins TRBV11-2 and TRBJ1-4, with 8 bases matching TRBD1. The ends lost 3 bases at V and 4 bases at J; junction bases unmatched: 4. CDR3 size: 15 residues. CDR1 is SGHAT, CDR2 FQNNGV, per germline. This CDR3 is CASSLPGGNNEKLFF. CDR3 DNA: TGTGCCAGCAGCTTGCCAGGGGGCAATAATGAAAAACTGTTTTTT.

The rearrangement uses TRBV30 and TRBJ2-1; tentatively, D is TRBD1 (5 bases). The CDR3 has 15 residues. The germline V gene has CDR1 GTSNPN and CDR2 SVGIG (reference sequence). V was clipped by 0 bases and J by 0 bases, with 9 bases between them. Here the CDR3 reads CAWSVLRGSYNEQFF. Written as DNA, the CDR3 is TGTGCCTGGAGTGTACTTAGGGGCTCCTACAATGAGCAGTTCTTC. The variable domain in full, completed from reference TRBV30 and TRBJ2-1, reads SQTIHQWPATLVQPVGSPLSLECTVEGTSNPNLYWYRQAAGRGLQLLFYSVGIGQISSEVPQNLSASRPQDRQFILSSKKLLLSDSGFYLCAWSVLRGSYNEQFFGPGTRLTVL.

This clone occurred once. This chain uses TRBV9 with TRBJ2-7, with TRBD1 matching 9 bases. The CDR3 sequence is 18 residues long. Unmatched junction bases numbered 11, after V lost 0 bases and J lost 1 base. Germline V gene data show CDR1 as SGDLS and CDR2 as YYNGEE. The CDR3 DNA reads TGTGCCAGCAGCGTAGGGGACGGGACAGGGCGCCGGTCCTACGAGCAGTACTTC. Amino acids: CASSVGDGTGRRSYEQYF.

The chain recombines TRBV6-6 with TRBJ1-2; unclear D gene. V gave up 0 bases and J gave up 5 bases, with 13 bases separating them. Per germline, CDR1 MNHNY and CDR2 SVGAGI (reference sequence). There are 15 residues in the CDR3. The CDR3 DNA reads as TGTGCCAGCAGTTACTCGCTCTTAAACAGTTATGGCTACACCTTC. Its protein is CASSYSLLNSYGYTF.